Listed here are 30 T cell receptor beta chains from one sample, sequenced in a study of shared clonotypes between healthy human individuals. The method was immunoSEQ multiplex PCR; TCRdb's version includes in-frame clones alone and lacks a portion of them. In the table there are a few million clones, 90% to 95% of which are singletons. The sequencing sample was made of naive CD4+ T cells from PBMCs. Subset given: CD45RA+ positively selected. The receptors come from a man aged 18 to 29 in good health. Some clones in this sample may be carry-over from other donors' samples.

The genes are TRBV14 and TRBJ2-3; 9 nucleotides line up with TRBD2. The germline V gene has CDR1 SGHDN and CDR2 FVKESK. The CDR3 totals 19 residues. V gave up 3 bases and J gave up 3 bases; unmatched junction bases: 16. CDR3 protein: CASSHGELAGRWATDTQYF. In DNA, the CDR3 is TGTGCCAGCAGCCATGGGGAGCTAGCGGGACGTTGGGCTACAGATACGCAGTATTTT.

CDR3 region: CASSQIAGGGGIQYF. The CDR3 DNA reads as TGCGCCAGCAGCCAAATAGCGGGAGGGGGAGGCATTCAGTACTTC. The genes are TRBV4-3 and TRBJ2-4; 11 bases agree with TRBD2. The length of the CDR3 is 15 residues. CDR1 LGHNA and CDR2 YSLEER come from the germline V gene. V lost 2 bases, J lost 9 bases, and 6 bases stayed unmatched.

The chain links TRBV4-3 to TRBJ1-2; no reliable D call. CDR1 and CDR2 from the germline V gene are LGHNA and YSLEER. The CDR3 is 15 residues long. V lost 2 bases and J 2 bases, leaving 12 bases between the germline ends. CDR3 sequence reads: CASSQSDRVNYGYTF. The CDR3 nucleotides read TGCGCCAGCAGCCAAAGTGACCGAGTAAACTATGGCTACACCTTC.

In regard to this clone: The junction differs from germline at one of its ends, possibly a read error. The chain is built from TRBV10-3 and TRBJ1-5; TRBD1 matches 7 bases. Germline loops: CDR1 ENHRY, CDR2 SYGVKD. The CDR3 has 12 residues. The CDR3, as DNA: TGTGCCATCAGTGAAGAAGGCGGGACAGTGGATTTT. Its protein is CAISEEGGTVDF.

The chain couples TRBV30 to TRBJ1-4; no reliable D call. Trimming took off 1 base at V and 11 bases at J, with 11 bases between the two ends. The germline CDR1 and CDR2 sequences are GTSNPN and SVGIG (reference sequence). The CDR3 is made up of 12 amino acids. The CDR3: CAWSDGYSKLFF. The CDR3 coding sequence is TGTGCCTGGAGTGATGGCTATAGTAAACTGTTTTTT.

The chain uses TRBV18 and TRBJ2-1, with TRBD2 identical over 10 bases. The junction had 9 bases not matched to a gene; V was cut back by 3 bases and J by 7 bases. The CDR3 length is 16 residues. Looked up from germline, CDR1 is KGHSH and CDR2 is LQKENI. The CDR3 coding sequence is TGTGCCAGCTCACCCCCGACCCTAGCGGGAGAAAATGAGCAGTTCTTC. It encodes CASSPPTLAGENEQFF.

Turning to this clone: The sample carries other DNA sequences with the same CDR3. J is TRBJ2-7 and V is TRBV28; TRBD1 matches at 11 bases. This CDR3 region has 14 residues. Germline CDR1 reads MDHEN; CDR2 reads SYDVKM. Unmatched junction bases numbered 3, after V lost 5 bases and J lost 3 bases. CDR3 coding DNA: TGTGCCAGCAGTCGGACAGGGGGCGTCTACGAGCAGTACTTC. Its protein product is CASSRTGGVYEQYF.

This clone appeared a few times. CDR3 bases: TGCAGCGCCAGGGGGCAGCACCGTCTTGGGGCTTTCTTT. Protein product: CSARGQHRLGAFF. This chain connects TRBV29-1 to TRBJ1-1, with 8 bases matching TRBD1. The CDR3 contains 13 residues. V gave up 7 bases and J gave up 11 bases; unmatched junction bases: 15. Germline V lookup: CDR1 SQVTM, CDR2 ANQGSEA.

The rearrangement links TRBV19 to TRBJ1-2; the match to TRBD1 covers 8 bases. From germline, CDR1 is LNHDA and CDR2 SQIVND (reference sequence). The CDR3 length is 15 residues. V trimming: 6 bases; J trimming: 3 bases; junction bases outside the gene matches: 9. The DNA for the CDR3 is TGTGCCAGTAGGGACGAGGCAGGGGGCTACTATGGCTACACCTTC. Its protein product is CASRDEAGGYYGYTF.

The J gene is TRBJ2-7, the V gene TRBV7-2, with D uncertain. Trimming took off 2 bases at V and 2 bases at J, with 7 bases between the two ends. In germline, CDR1 is SGHTA, CDR2 FQGNSA. The CDR3 covers 13 residues. This chain's CDR3 is CASSLRAPYEQYF. CDR3 coding DNA: TGTGCCAGCAGCTTAAGGGCACCCTACGAGCAGTACTTC.

This clone was seen once. The CDR3 is CSVEVSRGTGELFF. CDR3 sequence (DNA): TGCAGCGTTGAAGTCTCCCGGGGCACCGGGGAGCTGTTTTTT. The V call is TRBV29-1, the J call TRBJ2-2; tentatively, D is TRBD2 (5 bases). CDR3 length: 14 amino acids. V lost 1 base and J lost 4, with 10 bases in between. Germline CDR1 SQVTM, CDR2 ANQGSEA.

The V and J genes are TRBV4-3 and TRBJ2-7, with 7 bases that match TRBD2. Trimming at V came to 0 bases and at J to 9 bases, leaving 5 bases not matched to a gene. Germline CDR1 is LGHNA and CDR2 is YSLEER. This CDR3 has 13 residues. The CDR3 spells CASSQDPGLGQYF. The CDR3 DNA follows: TGCGCCAGCAGCCAAGATCCCGGACTAGGGCAGTACTTC.

The chain couples TRBV7-2 to TRBJ1-1, with D possibly TRBD1 on 6 matching bases. Trimming removed 7 bases from V and 0 bases from J, with 12 bases in between. CDR3 length equals 14 residues. From germline, CDR1 is SGHTA and CDR2 FQGNSA. CDR3 bases: TGTGCCAGCAAACAGGGACTTTTGAACACTGAAGCTTTCTTT. Translated, it gives CASKQGLLNTEAFF. The whole variable domain, remainder taken from reference TRBV7-2 and TRBJ1-1, is GAGVSQSPSNKVTEKGKDVELRCDPISGHTALYWYRQSLGQGLEFLIYFQGNSAPDKSGLPSDRFSAERTGGSVSTLTIQRTQQEDSAVYLCASKQGLLNTEAFFGQGTRLTVV.

The rearrangement uses TRBV7-2 and TRBJ2-1; maybe TRBD2 (6 bases). Germline loops: CDR1 SGHTA, CDR2 FQGNSA. V was cut by 5 bases and J by 1 base, with 9 bases left in between. The CDR3 sequence is 14 residues long. CDR3 amino acids: CASSPGLSYNEQFF. The CDR3 coding sequence is TGTGCCAGCAGCCCGGGACTTTCCTACAATGAGCAGTTCTTC. The variable domain in full, completed from reference TRBV7-2 and TRBJ2-1, reads GAGVSQSPSNKVTEKGKDVELRCDPISGHTALYWYRQSLGQGLEFLIYFQGNSAPDKSGLPSDRFSAERTGGSVSTLTIQRTQQEDSAVYLCASSPGLSYNEQFFGPGTRLTVL.

This chain uses TRBV5-8 with TRBJ1-5; TRBD1 aligns across 7 bases. V dropped 2 bases and J dropped 0; count of bases not matched to a gene: 8. The CDR3 has 17 amino acids. Germline values: CDR1 SGHTS, CDR2 YDEGEE. CDR3 loop: CASSFFFSGGSNQPQHF. CDR3 DNA sequence: TGTGCCAGCAGCTTTTTCTTTTCAGGGGGTAGCAATCAGCCCCAGCATTTT.

This chain joins TRBV18 and TRBJ2-7; 9 bases map to TRBD1. Germline V gene data show CDR1 as KGHSH and CDR2 as LQKENI. This CDR3 contains 15 residues. V trimming: 4 bases; J trimming: 5 bases; junction bases outside the gene matches: 9. CDR3 loop: CASSLRDRERNEQYF. The CDR3 region has the DNA TGTGCCAGCTCACTACGGGACAGGGAAAGGAACGAGCAGTACTTC.

V gene TRBV4-2 combines with J gene TRBJ2-1, with 15 bases identical to TRBD2. Trimming took 0 bases from V and 0 from J; bases not matched to a gene: 9. The CDR3 length is 21 residues. Germline CDR1 and CDR2: LGHNA and YNFKEQ. In nucleotides, the CDR3 is TGTGCCAGCAGCCAAGACGCCGGGACTAGCGGGAGGAAATCCTCCTACAATGAGCAGTTCTTC. It yields the protein CASSQDAGTSGRKSSYNEQFF.

This chain joins TRBV18 and TRBJ2-5; 10 bases match TRBD2. Trimming at V came to 6 bases and at J to 1 base, leaving 8 bases not matched to a gene. The CDR3 has 16 residues. CDR1 is KGHSH, CDR2 LQKENI, per germline. CDR3: CASSHNSGRLQETQYF. The CDR3 nucleotides are TGTGCCAGCTCTCACAATAGCGGGAGGCTCCAAGAGACCCAGTACTTC.

The chain employs TRBV28 and TRBJ1-1; the match to TRBD1 covers 7 bases. CDR3 length: 14 residues. J was trimmed by 5 bases and V by 6 bases; bases with no gene match: 9. CDR1 and CDR2 from the germline V gene are MDHEN and SYDVKM. The CDR3 protein is CASRTGTVETEAFF. CDR3 DNA: TGTGCCAGCAGAACCGGGACAGTGGAGACTGAAGCTTTCTTT. The full variable domain, in which reference TRBV28 and TRBJ1-1 provide the parts outside the CDR3, is DVKVTQSSRYLVKRTGEKVFLECVQDMDHENMFWYRQDPGLGLRLIYFSYDVKMKEKGDIPEGYSVSREKKERFSLILESASTNQTSMYLCASRTGTVETEAFFGQGTRLTVV.

Worth noting for this clone: Other nucleotide sequences in the sample specify the same CDR3. CDR3: CASSLAATGNTIYF. In nucleotides, the CDR3 is TGCGCCAGCAGCTTGGCCGCGACTGGAAACACCATATATTTT. The chain recombines TRBV5-1 with TRBJ1-3; no clear D gene. Germline V gene lookup returns CDR1 SGHRS and CDR2 YFSETQ. Trimming left V 0 bases short and J 2 bases short, with 6 bases between. The CDR3 runs 14 residues.

CDR3 residues: CASSFYGRQVTQYF. In DNA, the CDR3 is TGTGCCAGCAGCTTTTACGGGAGGCAGGTGACCCAGTACTTC. V and J are TRBV7-2 and TRBJ2-5, with TRBD2 matching over 7 bases. V shed 3 bases, J shed 7 bases, and the junction held 8 bases outside the gene matches. The CDR3 extends over 14 amino acids. Germline lookup yields CDR1 SGHTA and CDR2 FQGNSA.

This rearrangement joins TRBV6-1 to TRBJ1-4; D call uncertain. From germline, CDR1 is MNHNS and CDR2 SASEGT. The CDR3 spans 13 residues. The V and J ends lost 2 bases and 6 bases respectively, with 7 bases between them. CDR3 loop: CASSELWHEKLFF. Here the CDR3 DNA reads TGTGCCAGCAGTGAACTCTGGCATGAAAAACTGTTTTTT.

The J gene is TRBJ2-6, the V gene TRBV28; D is undetermined. This CDR3 has 14 residues. V lost 9 bases, J lost 2 bases, and 11 bases lay in between. The V gene's germline CDR1 is MDHEN and CDR2 SYDVKM. The CDR3 coding sequence is TGTGCCAGTACACCAGAGGCTGGGGCCAACGTCCTGACTTTC. Translating gives CASTPEAGANVLTF.

This clone appeared a single time. Within the sample, other DNA sequences also encode this same CDR3. The chain is built from TRBV18 and TRBJ1-2; no clear D. Trimming cost V 3 bases and J 2 bases, with 7 bases left between them. CDR1 is KGHSH, CDR2 LQKENI, per germline. This CDR3 comprises 13 residues. The CDR3 coding sequence is TGTGCCAGCTCACCTGACGAGAACTATGGCTACACCTTC. This gives the protein CASSPDENYGYTF.

The gene calls are TRBV5-6 and TRBJ1-1; D is undetermined. The ends were cut back, 0 bases at V and 0 bases at J, with 6 bases in the middle. CDR3 length equals 14 residues. Germline loops: CDR1 SGHDT, CDR2 YYEEEE. The CDR3 DNA reads TGTGCCAGCAGCTTGGTCGGCCTGAACACTGAAGCTTTCTTT. As protein: CASSLVGLNTEAFF.

The rearrangement joins TRBV6-6 to TRBJ2-5, with TRBD2 matching over 9 bases. This CDR3 spans 15 amino acids. The germline V gene has CDR1 MNHNY and CDR2 SVGAGI (reference sequence). J was trimmed by 4 bases and V by 3 bases; bases with no gene match: 6. The CDR3: CASSYSQLAGETQYF. CDR3 nucleotide sequence: TGTGCCAGCAGTTATTCCCAACTAGCGGGAGAGACCCAGTACTTC.

V and J are TRBV28 and TRBJ2-1; 8 nucleotides match TRBD1. This CDR3 comprises 17 residues. The V and J ends lost 5 bases and 0 bases, in that order; junction bases with no gene match: 9. Germline CDR1 is MDHEN and CDR2 is SYDVKM. CDR3 DNA sequence: TGTGCCAGCAGTCTCACAGGGGGTCGGGGCTCCTACAATGAGCAGTTCTTC. This encodes CASSLTGGRGSYNEQFF. The entire variable domain, with the rest obtained from reference TRBV28 and TRBJ2-1, is as follows: DVKVTQSSRYLVKRTGEKVFLECVQDMDHENMFWYRQDPGLGLRLIYFSYDVKMKEKGDIPEGYSVSREKKERFSLILESASTNQTSMYLCASSLTGGRGSYNEQFFGPGTRLTVL.

The V call is TRBV10-2, the J call TRBJ1-6; D is uncertain. Germline CDR1 reads WSHSY; CDR2 reads SAAADI. Trimming removed 0 bases at V and 10 bases at J, with 4 bases between. This CDR3 is built from 12 residues. CDR3 protein: CASSESWSPLHF. CDR3 sequence (DNA): TGCGCCAGCAGTGAGTCGTGGTCACCCCTCCACTTT.

The CDR3 region is CASSDEGYGYTF. CDR3 DNA: TGTGCCAGCAGTGATGAGGGCTATGGCTACACCTTC. The genes are TRBV6-1 and TRBJ1-2; D is undetermined. CDR1 MNHNS and CDR2 SASEGT come from the germline V gene. The V end was cut by 3 bases, the J end by 4 bases, with 6 bases between. This CDR3 has 12 residues.

The chain uses TRBV19 and TRBJ2-2, with D possibly matching TRBD2 (6 bases). The CDR3 consists of 16 residues. Looked up from germline, CDR1 is LNHDA and CDR2 is SQIVND (reference sequence). With 4 bases removed from V and 0 bases from J, the gap between germline ends came to 12 bases. CDR3 loop: CASSRNSGSNTGELFF. DNA for the CDR3: TGTGCCAGTAGTAGAAATAGCGGATCGAACACCGGGGAGCTGTTTTTT. Based on the CDR3 plus reference TRBV19 and TRBJ2-2, the full variable domain is DGGITQSPKYLFRKEGQNVTLSCEQNLNHDAMYWYRQDPGQGLRLIYYSQIVNDFQKGDIAEGYSVSREKKESFPLTVTSAQKNPTAFYLCASSRNSGSNTGELFFGEGSRLTVL.